Sequencing of this TCR beta chain was carried out in a study of T-cell reconstitution after alpha-beta-depleted transplantation in children. Unique molecular identifiers tagged the TCRbeta library. TCRdb re-derived calls from the PCR reads in MiXCR, one entry per CDR3 protein. The data hold around 530,000 distinct CDR3 sequences, with roughly 33% observed a single time. Germline CDR1 and CDR2: SGHTA and FQGNSA. The V end lost 1 base, the J end lost 1 base, and 12 bases lay between the germline ends. CDR3 size: 16 residues. This rearrangement joins TRBV7-2 to TRBJ2-3, with D tentatively TRBD1 or TRBD2 (5 bases each). The material sequenced was PBMCs from the stem cell graft donor, taken from the stem cell graft. The source is a human donor who donated a stem cell graft to a child with aplastic anemia. The CDR3 reads CASSLGLGVGTDTQYF. In nucleotides, the CDR3 is TGTGCCAGCAGCTTAGGGCTGGGGGTCGGCACAGATACGCAGTATTTT. The complete variable domain, with remaining parts taken from reference TRBV7-2 and TRBJ2-3, reads GAGVSQSPSNKVTEKGKDVELRCDPISGHTALYWYRQSLGQGLEFLIYFQGNSAPDKSGLPSDRFSAERTGGSVSTLTIQRTQQEDSAVYLCASSLGLGVGTDTQYFGPGTRLTVL.